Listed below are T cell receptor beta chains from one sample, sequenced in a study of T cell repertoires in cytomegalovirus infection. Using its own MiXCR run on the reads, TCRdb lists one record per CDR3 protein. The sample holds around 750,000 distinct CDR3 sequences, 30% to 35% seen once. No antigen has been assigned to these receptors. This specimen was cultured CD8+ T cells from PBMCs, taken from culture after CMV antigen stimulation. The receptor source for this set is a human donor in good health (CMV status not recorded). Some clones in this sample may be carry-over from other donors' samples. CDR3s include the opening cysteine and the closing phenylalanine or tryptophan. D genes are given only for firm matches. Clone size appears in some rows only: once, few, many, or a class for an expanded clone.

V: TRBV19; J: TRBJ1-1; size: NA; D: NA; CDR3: CASSTGDTWTEAFF; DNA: TGTGCCAGTAGTACAGGGGACACTTGGACTGAAGCTTTCTTT
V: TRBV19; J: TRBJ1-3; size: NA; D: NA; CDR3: CASSARRDTIYF; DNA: TGTGCCAGTAGCGCTCGCCGGGACACCATATATTTT
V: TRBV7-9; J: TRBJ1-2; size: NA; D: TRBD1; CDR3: CASSFGQGALIGYTF; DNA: TGTGCCAGCAGCTTCGGACAGGGGGCGCTAATTGGCTACACCTTC
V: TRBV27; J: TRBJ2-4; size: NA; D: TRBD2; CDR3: CASRSGGLNIQYF; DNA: TGTGCCAGCAGGAGCGGGGGTCTAAACATTCAGTACTTC
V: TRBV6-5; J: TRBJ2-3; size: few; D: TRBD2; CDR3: CASNLLAGGTTDTQYF; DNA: TGTGCCAGCAACTTACTAGCGGGGGGAACCACAGATACGCAGTATTTT
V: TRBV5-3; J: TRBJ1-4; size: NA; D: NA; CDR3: CANSFSGREKLFF; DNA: TGTGCCAACAGCTTCTCCGGACGGGAAAAACTGTTTTTT
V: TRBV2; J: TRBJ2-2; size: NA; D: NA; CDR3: CASSVPGANTGELFF; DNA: TGTGCCAGCAGTGTACCGGGAGCTAACACCGGGGAGCTGTTTTTT
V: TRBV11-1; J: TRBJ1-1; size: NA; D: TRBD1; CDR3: CASSLAFPGQSEGTEAFF; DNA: TGTGCCAGCAGCTTAGCCTTCCCGGGACAGAGCGAGGGCACTGAAGCTTTCTTT
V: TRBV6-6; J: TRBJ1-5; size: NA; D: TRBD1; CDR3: CASSQGARQPQHF; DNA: TGTGCCAGCAGCCAGGGGGCGCGGCAGCCCCAGCATTTT
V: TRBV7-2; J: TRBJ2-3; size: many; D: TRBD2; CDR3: CASSFAGGLSDTQYF; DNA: TGTGCCAGCAGCTTTGCGGGGGGGCTCTCAGATACGCAGTATTTT
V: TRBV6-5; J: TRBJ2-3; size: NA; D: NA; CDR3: CASSYSSTGGQLDTQYF; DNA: TGTGCCAGCAGTTACTCAAGTACGGGGGGCCAATTAGATACGCAGTATTTT
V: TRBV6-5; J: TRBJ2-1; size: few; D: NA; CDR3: CASSYRPVGYNEQFF; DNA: TGTGCCAGCAGTTACAGACCTGTCGGTTACAATGAGCAGTTCTTC
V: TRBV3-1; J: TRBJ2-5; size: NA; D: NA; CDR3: CASSQEGGGETQYF; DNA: TGTGCCAGCAGCCAAGAGGGAGGCGGGGAGACCCAGTACTTC
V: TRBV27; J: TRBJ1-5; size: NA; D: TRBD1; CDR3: CASSLQGALQPQHF; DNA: TGTGCCAGCAGTTTACAGGGGGCCCTTCAGCCCCAGCATTTT
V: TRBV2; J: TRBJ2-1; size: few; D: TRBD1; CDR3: CASSEGTGNEQFF; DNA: TGTGCCAGCAGTGAAGGGACAGGCAATGAGCAGTTCTTC
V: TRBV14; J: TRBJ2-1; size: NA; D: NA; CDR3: CASSHFGLQYNEQFF; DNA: TGTGCCAGCAGCCATTTCGGACTACAATACAATGAGCAGTTCTTC
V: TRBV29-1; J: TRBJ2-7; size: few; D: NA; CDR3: CSVGTYEQYF; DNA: TGCAGCGTGGGAACCTACGAGCAGTACTTC
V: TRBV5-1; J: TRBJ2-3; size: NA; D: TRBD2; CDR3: CASSLVGLAGSDTQYF; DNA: TGCGCCAGCAGCTTGGTAGGACTAGCGGGGTCTGATACGCAGTATTTT
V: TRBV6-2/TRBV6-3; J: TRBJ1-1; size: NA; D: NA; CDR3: CASSDSFITEAFF; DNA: TGTGCCAGCTCAGACAGTTTTATCACTGAAGCTTTCTTT
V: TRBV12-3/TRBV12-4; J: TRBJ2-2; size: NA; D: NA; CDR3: CASTLLGTSNTGELFF; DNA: TGTGCCAGCACTCTCCTCGGGACTTCTAACACCGGGGAGCTGTTTTTT
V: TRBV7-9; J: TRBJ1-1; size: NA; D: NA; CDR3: CASSFGPDPSNTEAFF; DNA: TGTGCCAGCAGCTTCGGGCCGGATCCTTCTAACACTGAAGCTTTCTTT
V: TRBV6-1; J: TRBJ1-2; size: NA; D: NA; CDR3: CASPGGSGAPYGYTF; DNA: TGTGCCAGCCCTGGAGGGTCAGGGGCTCCCTATGGCTACACCTTC
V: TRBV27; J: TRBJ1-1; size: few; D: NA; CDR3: CASSLNGGKAEAFF; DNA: TGTGCCAGCAGTTTAAATGGGGGGAAGGCTGAAGCTTTCTTT
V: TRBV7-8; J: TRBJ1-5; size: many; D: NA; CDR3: CASTTGNSNQPQHF; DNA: TGTGCCAGCACCACAGGGAATAGCAATCAGCCCCAGCATTTT
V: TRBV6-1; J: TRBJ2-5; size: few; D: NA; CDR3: CASIGTAEETQYF; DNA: TGTGCCAGCATCGGGACGGCTGAGGAGACCCAGTACTTC
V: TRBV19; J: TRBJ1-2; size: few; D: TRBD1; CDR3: CASSSSRDSVYGYTF; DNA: TGTGCCAGTAGTAGTTCCCGGGACAGCGTTTATGGCTACACCTTC
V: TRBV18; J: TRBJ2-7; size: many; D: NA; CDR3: CASSPGTLYEQYF; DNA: TGTGCCAGCTCACCAGGCACGCTCTACGAGCAGTACTTC
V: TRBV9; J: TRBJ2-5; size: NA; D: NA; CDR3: CASGDAQYF; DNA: TGTGCCAGTGGGGATGCCCAGTACTTC
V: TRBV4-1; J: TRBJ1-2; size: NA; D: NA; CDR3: CASSQEIGTHGGGYTF; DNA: TGTGCCAGCAGCCAAGAGATCGGGACACACGGAGGCGGCTACACCTTC
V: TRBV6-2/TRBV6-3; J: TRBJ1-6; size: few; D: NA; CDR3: CASPWGTYNSPLHF; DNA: TGTGCCAGCCCGTGGGGTACCTATAATTCACCCCTCCACTTT
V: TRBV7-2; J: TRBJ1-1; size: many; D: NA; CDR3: CASSPTGRVEAFF; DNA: TGTGCCAGCAGCCCCACGGGGCGGGTTGAAGCTTTCTTT
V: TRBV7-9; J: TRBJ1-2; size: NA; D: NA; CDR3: CASSKQVYPVYTF; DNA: TGTGCCAGCAGCAAACAGGTTTACCCCGTCTACACCTTC
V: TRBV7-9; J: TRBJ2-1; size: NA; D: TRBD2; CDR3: CASMGGTRGDNEQFF; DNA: TGTGCCAGCATGGGAGGGACTAGGGGGGACAATGAGCAGTTCTTC
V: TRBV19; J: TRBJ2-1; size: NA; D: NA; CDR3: CASNEIGWNNEQFF; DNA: TGTGCCAGTAACGAGATAGGTTGGAACAATGAGCAGTTCTTC
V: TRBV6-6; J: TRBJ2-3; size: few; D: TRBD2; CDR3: CASSPPGLAGEADTQYF; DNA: TGTGCCAGCAGTCCGCCGGGACTAGCGGGGGAGGCAGATACGCAGTATTTT
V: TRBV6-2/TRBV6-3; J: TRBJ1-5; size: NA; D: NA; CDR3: CASSYPPAGNLQPQHF; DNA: TGTGCCAGCAGTTACCCCCCGGCAGGGAATCTACAGCCCCAGCATTTT
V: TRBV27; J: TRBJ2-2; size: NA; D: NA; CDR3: CASSFSAGELFF; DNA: TGTGCCAGCAGTTTCAGCGCCGGGGAGCTGTTTTTT
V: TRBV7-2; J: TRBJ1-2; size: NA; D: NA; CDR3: CASYTPGRSNYGYTF; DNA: TGTGCCAGCTATACCCCGGGTCGGTCGAACTATGGCTACACCTTC
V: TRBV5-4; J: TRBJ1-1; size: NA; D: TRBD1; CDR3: CASSLGQGAPEAFF; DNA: TGTGCCAGCAGCTTAGGACAGGGGGCGCCTGAAGCTTTCTTT
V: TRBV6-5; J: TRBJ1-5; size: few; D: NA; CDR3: CASSVGGDYQPQHF; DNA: TGTGCCAGCAGTGTGGGTGGGGATTATCAGCCCCAGCATTTT
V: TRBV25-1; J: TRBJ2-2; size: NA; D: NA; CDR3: CASSEYRTATGELFF; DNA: TGTGCCAGCAGTGAATATCGGACAGCCACCGGGGAGCTGTTTTTT
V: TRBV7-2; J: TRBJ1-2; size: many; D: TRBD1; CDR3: CASSLGQGDYGYTF; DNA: TGTGCCAGCAGCTTGGGACAGGGAGACTATGGCTACACCTTC
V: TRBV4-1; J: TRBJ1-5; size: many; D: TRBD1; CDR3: CASSLQWDRREPQHF; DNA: TGCGCCAGCAGCCTCCAATGGGACAGGAGGGAGCCCCAGCATTTT
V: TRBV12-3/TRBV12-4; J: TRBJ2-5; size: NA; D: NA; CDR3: CASSLGDETQYF; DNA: TGTGCCAGCAGTTTAGGGGATGAGACCCAGTACTTC
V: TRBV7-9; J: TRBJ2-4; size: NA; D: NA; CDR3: CASSLARGDGNIQYF; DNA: TGTGCCAGCAGCTTAGCGAGGGGGGATGGGAACATTCAGTACTTC
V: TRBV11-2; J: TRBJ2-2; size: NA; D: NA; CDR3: CASILSGGPGELFF; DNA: TGTGCCAGCATCCTTAGTGGGGGGCCCGGGGAGCTGTTTTTT
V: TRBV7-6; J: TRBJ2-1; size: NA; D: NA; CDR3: CASSDPGRYNEQFF; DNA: TGTGCCAGCAGCGATCCGGGACGGTACAATGAGCAGTTCTTC